The TCR beta chain described here comes from a study of cytomegalovirus exposure and HLA in healthy donors (dated by TCRdb to 2016 to 2017). With respect to the entire study: According to an earlier analysis of 450 to 650 of the donors, about 170 million T cells yielded 90 million to 140 million unique TCR beta sequences and about 300 Gb of sequence data. An early release that covered roughly 600 HLA-typed donors contained approximately 300 gigabases of sequencing data and 70 million to 100 million unique TCR sequences. Among the roughly 390 genotyped donors, 81% belonged to the genetic ancestry cluster associated with self-reported Caucasian donors. The study aimed to test whether signatures of past pathogen exposure could be identified by cataloging public T cell receptors. Using immunosequencing, the study profiled T cell repertoires from around 680 subjects and related those repertoires to cytomegalovirus serostatus. Along with the roughly 670-subject first cohort, a separate validation cohort of over 90 different subjects was used. High-throughput TCR immunosequencing, statistical association of individual TCRs with disease status, and machine learning were combined to predict cytomegalovirus infection status. A later analysis re-analyzed previously published TCR beta repertoires from roughly 600 donors and added high-resolution HLA genotyping to study TCR occurrence patterns. Rather than drawing on any new phenotypic data, the later analysis identified candidate immune exposures from TCR beta sequences and the way those sequences occurred across donors. An earlier analysis of about 600 of the donors used high-throughput TCR beta sequencing to judge whether each TCR beta V gene segment behaved as functional or pseudogenic. Donor age, sex, ethnicity and CMV serostatus were compiled together with the repertoire data. A later genetic analysis took genome-wide SNP genotypes for about 60% of the roughly 670 donors and used that subset as a discovery cohort. Every repertoire in the discovery cohort had been generated on one and the same sequencing platform. Both class I and class II loci were covered by HLA typing, at four-digit resolution. The number of typed donors differed by locus: about 629-630 for A, B, C, DRB1 and DQB1; roughly 510 for DQA1; 606 for DPA1; and around 490 for DPB1. Roughly five DR-DQ haplotypes were handled as single units for association and clustering, since linkage in the cohort was strong. Among approximately 370 genotyped donors of the cohort, an average of around 240,000 unique TCR beta nucleotide sequences was sequenced per donor, of which roughly 17% were non-productive. Here is what the overall study found, with its caveats: A further reported finding was that TCR beta sequences accurately predicted the HLA-A and HLA-B alleles for most subjects in the first cohort. In a later genetic analysis, a missense DCLRE1C variant was associated with V-gene and J-gene trimming of TCR beta chains, and the association was replicated in an independent cohort. Presence/absence analyses assumed roughly uniform sequencing depth across donors, an assumption that may not hold. HLA typing was unavailable for some donors at each locus, so association tests used only the typed subset. When HLA alleles, especially DR and DQ, strongly co-occurred, TCR associations were difficult to assign to individual alleles. The study gave a list of about 160 TCR beta chains associated with cytomegalovirus. Broadly in line with IMGT annotations, most TCR beta V segments showed up in productive rearrangements about 87% or about 30% of the time in an earlier analysis of approximately 600 of the donors. According to the authors, the approach could potentially be generalized to other disease states and immunological phenotypes. A group of highly shared sequence variants was considered likely to be a technical artifact of the sequencing pipeline. In a later analysis, TCR association rates were found to vary across HLA loci, with the most associated TCRs seen for DRB1 alleles and the fewest for HLA-C alleles. In a later analysis, about 16,000 TCR beta sequences were associated with specific HLA alleles at a false discovery rate of 0.05. Correlated functional status among segregating V segments might be attributable to linkage disequilibrium, but an unknown experimental factor could not be ruled out. Some IMGT-functional V segments, including TRBV6-2 and TRBV6-3, could not be distinguished by the 87-base-pair reads and were therefore excluded. While some public TCRs were present in many individuals, most TCR sequences turned up only very rarely across donors. Most CMV-associated TCR beta chains appeared to be HLA-restricted in a later analysis, and the HLA associations seemed to be driven largely by CMV exposure. In a later analysis, several top co-occurrence clusters were reported to appear linked to parvovirus B19, influenza, CMV and Epstein-Barr virus. The earlier analysis of about 600 of the donors excluded some 15 rarely observed V segments, including chromosome 9 orphons, because counts were too low. A few of the identified cytomegalovirus-associated TCR beta chains were confirmed in vitro to be specific for cytomegalovirus antigens. CMV serostatus was the only immune exposure information available for the cohort. A later analysis found that HLA-associated TCR beta chains were more clonally expanded and had lower generation probabilities than equally common non-associated chains. In this cohort, only TCR beta chains were sequenced, and detectable features were limited by the absence of alpha or paired-chain data. The classifier was reported to diagnose cytomegalovirus status with high specificity and sensitivity in both the original cohort and the validation cohort. Compared with the approximately 600-donor mean, donors in an Asian-associated ancestry cluster had fewer N-insertions in productive TCRs, according to a later genetic analysis.

As to this clone: No antigen is known for it. No base qualities exist here, and no much larger clone lies one base off it.

A distance of 9 bases separates the germline ends of V and J, which lose 6 bases and 4 bases respectively. From cysteine to phenylalanine, the CDR3 is 11 amino acids long. Left in the record is the CDR3 DNA by itself, 33 bases read in frame from the first base. The germline V gene (reference sequence) provides CDR1 DFQATT and CDR2 SNEGSKA. Libraries came from the immunoSEQ multiplex PCR assay. For the multiplex PCR, a mixture combining 60 forward primers for TCR Vbeta segments and 13 reverse primers for TCR Jbeta segments was used. The CDR3 region of rearranged TCR beta genes was amplified from genomic DNA with a multiplex PCR assay. The amplified TCR beta libraries were sequenced on the Illumina HiSeq System as 87-base-pair reads. The authors' analysis ran thus. A later analysis tallied around 80 million unique TCR beta chains across the 666 repertoires, and around 10 million of those chains were shared by two or more donors. Raw reads were error-corrected and collapsed into unique sequences with a nearest-neighbor algorithm that merged closely related sequences to remove PCR and sequencing errors. V, D and J gene segments were assigned by aligning CDR3 sequences to IMGT reference sequences. For a sequence to be retained, at least a six-nucleotide match to both a V gene segment and a J gene segment was required. A rearrangement was called productive if the CDR3 had no stop codons and remained in frame with V and J, and every other rearrangement was called non-productive. Following IMGT convention, CDR3 was defined as the stretch from the second conserved V-encoded cysteine up to the conserved J-encoded phenylalanine. The earlier analysis of about 590 of the donors excluded sequences that lacked an unambiguous match to a single V gene segment. In an earlier analysis of 500 to 750 of the donors, V segments were called functional above 56.7% productive rearrangements and were called segregating when the between-donor standard deviation exceeded 5%. A statistical classification framework was built to diagnose cytomegalovirus status from the catalog of TCR beta chain sequences. A later analysis assigned V and J genes by comparing TCR nucleotide sequences with IMGT/GENE-DB human TR gene sequences. In a later analysis, CDR3 sequences and most-parsimonious VDJ recombination scenarios were assigned using the TCRdist pipeline. In a later analysis, every TCR beta chain was defined by the combination of its CDR3 amino acid sequence and its V-gene family, and reads without a unique V-gene family were dropped. In a later analysis, 500 to 650 highly shared, low-generation-probability nucleotide sequences were removed to address suspected cross-contamination and a sequencing artifact. For each public chain, a later analysis derived a clonal expansion index from normalized ranks of inferred template counts within each repertoire. In a later analysis, generation probabilities were computed with a VDJ recombination model fitted to out-of-frame rearrangements, and the resulting probabilities were checked against IGoR. In a later analysis, TCR-TCR, TCR-HLA and TCR-CMV co-occurrence was scored with hypergeometric tests, and a repertoire-size bias correction was applied to TCR pairs. To estimate false discovery rates, a later analysis permuted the HLA or CMV assignments 20 times. In a later analysis, co-occurring TCRs were grouped using DBSCAN, and TCRdist sequence similarity was added for clustering within HLA-allele-positive subsets. For co-occurrence clustering, repertoires with fewer than 30,000 or more than 120,000 public chains were excluded, along with a handful of repertoires with anomalous nucleotide sharing. The source is immuneACCESS, and TCRdb retained only in-frame sequences with V and J called. Part of the clones is not carried over; for the studies checked, unresolved V genes explain less than half of this, and the remainder is unexplained. V and J calls and clone size are copied from that table; D and trimming were computed from the DNA. A total of approximately 76,000 clones appear in this sample, under 70% of them only once. Together, the top ten hold 5.7% of the sample.

The cohort was made up of roughly 670 healthy bone marrow donors. At the time of sampling, every cohort member was nominally healthy, though immune exposures that went unrecorded were likely present. The donor tested CMV seropositive, placing the donor among the approximately 310 seropositive members of the cohort. Every donor gave a peripheral blood sample, and the peripheral blood mononuclear cells from that sample were used for TCR beta sequencing. Genomic DNA was extracted from the blood cell samples with the Qiagen DNeasy Blood Extraction Kit. Sequencing input: PBMCs. The chain is encoded by TRBV20-1 joined to TRBJ1-2, with TRBD1 as a weak D call on 6 bases. This receptor was taken from a man aged 30-40 years in good health and CMV-seropositive. The CDR3 region: CSARTAYGYTF. The nucleotide sequence is given as TGCAGTGCGAGGACAGCCTATGGCTACACCTTC.